The clone carrying this TCR beta chain was found a few times. The sample is drawn from a study of cytomegalovirus exposure and HLA in healthy donors. The trim removed 4 bases at V and 7 bases at J, leaving 9 bases unmatched. CDR1 is SNHLY, CDR2 FYNNEI, per germline. This CDR3 contains 15 residues. 13 Jbeta primers and 60 Vbeta primers were used for the PCR. The table came from immunoSEQ multiplex PCR; TCRdb's copy has only in-frame clones and leaves some out. This table has under 200,000 clones, 60% to 85% appearing once. Sequenced material: PBMCs. This TCR derives from a male donor in good health and CMV-seropositive. This chain connects TRBV2 to TRBJ1-2, with 10 positions matching TRBD1. DNA of the CDR3: TGTGCCAGCAGTGTCAGGGGACAGGGGAAGGGTGGCTACACCTTC. Its translation is CASSVRGQGKGGYTF.